A single sample gave rise to the 10 T cell receptor beta chains below, sequenced in a study of T cell responses to AZD1222 COVID-19 vaccine. TCRdb's copy holds only in-frame clones and misses some; the assay was immunoSEQ multiplex PCR. The table lists 90,000 to 150,000 clones, about 90% of them singletons. Here the sequenced sample was peripheral blood, taken on day 0 of AZD1222 vaccination. Receptor source: an adult in good health.

The rearrangement uses TRBV30 and TRBJ1-5, with a tentative D call TRBD1 (6 bases). Germline lookup yields CDR1 GTSNPN and CDR2 SVGIG (reference sequence). This CDR3 has 13 amino acids. V was cut by 1 base and J by 6 bases, with 10 bases left in between. CDR3 coding DNA: TGTGCCTGGAGTGAGGGGGGGGGTCAGCCCCAGCATTTT. Translating it yields CAWSEGGGQPQHF.

This clone was detected a few times. The chain couples TRBV3-1 (or the pseudogene TRBV3-2) to TRBJ1-2; 7 bases agree with TRBD1. The junction had 11 bases not matched to a gene; V was cut back by 3 bases and J by 7 bases. The CDR3 extends over 15 amino acids. Germline V CDR1 and CDR2: LGHDT, YNNKEL (reference sequence). This chain's CDR3 is CASSQTRTGSLGYTF. CDR3 DNA: TGTGCCAGCAGCCAGACCCGGACAGGCTCGCTTGGCTACACCTTC.

The chain combines TRBV5-1 with TRBJ1-1; the match to TRBD1 covers 8 bases. CDR3 length: 19 residues. Germline lookup yields CDR1 SGHRS and CDR2 YFSETQ. Trimming took 4 bases from V and 1 from J; bases not matched to a gene: 18. The CDR3 bases are TGCGCCAGCAGCCCGACCCGAACAGGGGGGGCGTTCGGGAACACTGAAGCTTTCTTT. Its translation is CASSPTRTGGAFGNTEAFF.

This chain links TRBV27 with TRBJ2-7; D remains unclear. The CDR3 is 14 amino acids. The V gene lost 2 bases and the J gene lost 2 bases, with 10 bases spanning the gap. Germline V lookup: CDR1 MNHEY, CDR2 SMNVEV (reference sequence). Here the CDR3 reads CASSLRAAPYEQYF. CDR3 DNA: TGTGCCAGCAGTTTAAGGGCCGCGCCCTACGAGCAGTACTTC.

This rearrangement joins TRBV6-5 to TRBJ2-3; D is ambiguous. Germline V gives CDR1 MNHEY, CDR2 SVGAGI. V shed 4 bases and J shed 2 bases, with 7 bases lying between them. There are 13 residues in the CDR3. CDR3: CASSFGPTDTQYF. CDR3 bases: TGTGCCAGCAGTTTCGGGCCCACAGATACGCAGTATTTT.

The CDR3 DNA reads TGTGCCGGGGTGACAGGGACCTTGGATACGCAGTATTTT. Translated, it gives CAGVTGTLDTQYF. The chain combines TRBV6-5 with TRBJ2-3; 7 nucleotides agree with TRBD1. Germline CDR1 reads MNHEY; CDR2 reads SVGAGI. The junction had 11 bases not matched to a gene; V was cut back by 11 bases and J by 6 bases. This CDR3 contains 13 residues.

The V call is TRBV29-1, the J call TRBJ2-7, with TRBD1 matching 8 bases. CDR3 size: 14 residues. With V trimmed by 2 bases and J by 6 bases, 9 bases remained unmatched. Germline assignment: CDR1 SQVTM and CDR2 ANQGSEA. The CDR3 DNA sequence: TGCAGCGTTGAAAGGACAGGGATGCGTGGCGAGCAGTACTTC. Protein sequence: CSVERTGMRGEQYF.

The genes are TRBV19 and TRBJ2-5; D uncertain. Germline assignment: CDR1 LNHDA and CDR2 SQIVND (reference sequence). The CDR3 runs to 14 residues. V was cut by 3 bases and J by 8 bases, with 16 bases left in between. The CDR3 DNA follows: TGTGCCAGTAGTATCGCTTTTCAGGCCGACACCCAGTACTTC. It is translated as CASSIAFQADTQYF.

This rearrangement joins TRBV30 to TRBJ1-6, with 7 bases identical to TRBD1. The J segment lost 7 bases and the V segment lost 5 bases, leaving 8 bases of the junction unmatched. The CDR3 is 14 residues long. CDR1 and CDR2 (germline): GTSNPN, SVGIG (reference sequence). CDR3 in amino acids: CAWDPTGLNSPLHF. CDR3 DNA: TGTGCCTGGGACCCGACAGGGTTAAATTCACCCCTCCACTTT.

V is TRBV2 and J is TRBJ1-5; D remains ambiguous. CDR3 length: 13 residues. V lost 7 bases to trimming and J lost 1 base, with 8 bases between them. The germline V gene has CDR1 SNHLY and CDR2 FYNNEI. CDR3 DNA sequence: TGTGCCAGCACCTCCGAAAGCAATCAGCCCCAGCATTTT. It yields the protein CASTSESNQPQHF.